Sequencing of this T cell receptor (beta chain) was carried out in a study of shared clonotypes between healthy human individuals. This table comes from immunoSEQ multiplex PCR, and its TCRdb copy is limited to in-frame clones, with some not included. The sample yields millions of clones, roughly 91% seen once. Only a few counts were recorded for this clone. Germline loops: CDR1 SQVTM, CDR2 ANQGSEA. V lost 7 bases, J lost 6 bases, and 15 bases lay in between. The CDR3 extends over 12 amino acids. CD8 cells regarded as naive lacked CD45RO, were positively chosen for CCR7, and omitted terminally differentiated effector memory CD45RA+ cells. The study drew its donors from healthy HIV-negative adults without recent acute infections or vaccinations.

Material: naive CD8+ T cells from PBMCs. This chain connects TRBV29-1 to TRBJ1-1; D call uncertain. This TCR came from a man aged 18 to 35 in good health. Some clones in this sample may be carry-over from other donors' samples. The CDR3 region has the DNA TGCAGCGCCCTTACGACGTCCGCTGAAGCTTTCTTT. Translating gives CSALTTSAEAFF. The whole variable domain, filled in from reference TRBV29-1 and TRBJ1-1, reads SAVISQKPSRDICQRGTSLTIQCQVDSQVTMMFWYRQQPGQSLTLIATANQGSEATYESGFVIDKFPISRPNLTFSTLTVSNMSPEDSSIYLCSALTTSAEAFFGQGTRLTVV.